These 7 T cell receptor beta chains originate from one sample sequenced in a study of CD8+ T cells in alopecia areata (dated by TCRdb to the late 2010s). Library preparation was by the immunoSEQ multiplex PCR assay. RNA was extracted from all samples and reverse transcribed into cDNA as template for TCR sequencing. TCRdb limited this immuneACCESS table to in-frame rearrangements with V and J called. A share of clones is missing; checked studies link under half to unresolved V genes, and the rest is unexplained. In all, the sample holds approximately 210,000 clones, and 66% of those were seen once. The ten largest clones add up to roughly 1.2% of the sample. This sample's treatment or condition label indicates: oral pan-JAK inhibitor, 5-10 mg twice daily. The sequenced sample was CD4+ T cells sorted from blood, obtained at roughly week 45, from a patient treated with tofacitinib. The receptors stem from a human donor with alopecia areata.

V and J are TRBV7-2 and TRBJ2-2; 7 positions match TRBD1. CDR1 is SGHTA, CDR2 FQGNSA, per germline. The CDR3 is 16 amino acids. The junction had 5 bases not matched to a gene; V was cut back by 3 bases and J by 1 base. Here the CDR3 reads CASSFDRAGNTGELFF. CDR3 in DNA: TGTGCCAGCAGCTTCGACAGGGCAGGGAACACCGGGGAGCTGTTTTTT.

The chain has TRBV29-1 and TRBJ2-1; D possibly corresponds to TRBD1 (6 bases). The V end lost 6 bases, the J end lost 7 bases, and 10 bases lay between the germline ends. The CDR3 loop spans 11 amino acids. Germline values: CDR1 SQVTM, CDR2 ANQGSEA. Written as DNA, the CDR3 is TGCAGCGTATCCCAGGGGAATGAGCAGTTCTTC. Protein: CSVSQGNEQFF.

This clone was seen just once. The chain joins TRBV19 to TRBJ1-2; no definite D call. The germline V gene encodes CDR1 LNHDA and CDR2 SQIVND (reference sequence). The CDR3 extends over 14 amino acids. V lost 9 bases and J lost 3, with 17 bases in between. The CDR3 sequence is CASRLTGSDYGYTF. CDR3 bases: TGTGCCAGCCGTTTGACGGGGTCGGACTATGGCTACACCTTC.

This clone was found a few times. The V call is TRBV5-1, the J call TRBJ2-3; a possible D gene is TRBD1 (6 bases). The germline V and J ends were trimmed by 7 bases and 4 bases, with 19 bases remaining between them. This CDR3 is 15 amino acids long. The germline V gene encodes CDR1 SGHRS and CDR2 YFSETQ. Here the CDR3 reads CASDPWGQGADTQYF. CDR3 nucleotides: TGCGCCAGCGACCCATGGGGGCAGGGAGCAGATACGCAGTATTTT.

The rearrangement links TRBV11-3 to TRBJ1-2, with D unresolved. Trimming cost V 6 bases and J 2 bases, with 13 bases left between them. The length of the CDR3 is 14 residues. Germline values: CDR1 SGHNT, CDR2 YENEEA. The CDR3 DNA reads TGTGCCAGCAGTCATAGGGCTGCCAACTATGGCTACACCTTC. Translated, it gives CASSHRAANYGYTF. Together with reference TRBV11-3 and TRBJ1-2, the CDR3 gives the full variable domain: EAGVVQSPRYKIIEKKQPVAFWCNPISGHNTLYWYLQNLGQGPELLIRYENEEAVDDSQLPKDRFSAERLKGVDSTLKIQPAELGDSAVYLCASSHRAANYGYTFGSGTRLTVV.

V is TRBV27 and J is TRBJ2-1, with a weak D call TRBD2 (5 bases). Between the trimmed V and J ends, which lost 2 bases and 9 bases, there was a span of 11 bases. Looked up from germline, CDR1 is MNHEY and CDR2 is SMNVEV (reference sequence). CDR3 length: 13 amino acids. CDR3 DNA sequence: TGTGCCAGCAGTTTACTCCTTCGGGGTGAGCAGTTCTTC. Its protein is CASSLLLRGEQFF.

This chain uses TRBV9 with TRBJ1-6; D unresolved. Germline V gives CDR1 SGDLS, CDR2 YYNGEE. CDR3 length equals 14 residues. The V end lost 2 bases, the J end lost 10 bases, and 13 bases lay between the germline ends. The DNA of the CDR3 is TGTGCCAGCAGCGTTGGACCTTTCCGATCACCCCTCCACTTT. Residues: CASSVGPFRSPLHF.